This TCR beta chain was recovered during a study of T cell changes during pregnancy in multiple sclerosis. Germline CDR1 SGHTA, CDR2 FQGNSA. V dropped 5 bases and J dropped 3; count of bases not matched to a gene: 11. This CDR3 contains 17 residues. Sequencing was performed with immunoSEQ multiplex PCR; in TCRdb, only in-frame clones are kept and a portion is missing. The sample consists of around 57,000 clones, approximately 91% of them appearing once. V is TRBV7-2 and J is TRBJ1-2, with 11 bases that match TRBD1. The sequence was obtained from a female donor with multiple sclerosis, enrolled in a pregnancy study. This sample comprised peripheral blood, obtained in the second trimester of pregnancy. The CDR3 bases are TGTGCCAGCAGCCCCGGACAGGGGGCCAGTCTTTACTATGGCTACACCTTC. Translated: CASSPGQGASLYYGYTF. The full variable domain, rest sourced from reference TRBV7-2 and TRBJ1-2, is GAGVSQSPSNKVTEKGKDVELRCDPISGHTALYWYRQSLGQGLEFLIYFQGNSAPDKSGLPSDRFSAERTGGSVSTLTIQRTQQEDSAVYLCASSPGQGASLYYGYTFGSGTRLTVV.